A selection of T cell receptor beta chains follows, all from one sample in a study of blood T cell repertoires in COVID-19. Method: immunoSEQ multiplex PCR; TCRdb's copy keeps in-frame clones and lacks some. The sample yields 300,000 to 450,000 clones, around 84% seen once. Source material: peripheral blood. Receptors originate from a woman between 18 and 29 years old with acute or convalescent COVID-19. Each CDR3 is given with its conserved first and last residue. The D gene is left open where the match is weak. Only some rows state a clone size, as once, few, many or a class for expanded clones.

TRBJ1-6,.,TRBV28,.,TGTGCCAGCATCCAGCGGGGAGAAAATTCACCCCTCCACTTT,CASIQRGENSPLHF
TRBJ1-6,.,TRBV10-2,.,TGCGCCAGCAAGGGGGGGGCGGATTCACCCCTCCACTTT,CASKGGADSPLHF
TRBJ2-1,.,TRBV5-4,.,TGTGCCAGCAGCGGAAGCGGCTCCTACAATGAGCAGTTCTTC,CASSGSGSYNEQFF
TRBJ2-3,.,TRBV9,.,TGTGCCAGCAGCTTGAGGACTGCCGATACGGTATGGGATACGCAGTATTTT,CASSLRTADTVWDTQYF
TRBJ1-3,TRBD1,TRBV3-1/TRBV3-2,.,TGTGCCAGCAGCCCTCAAGGACAGGGTGGAAACACCATATATTTT,CASSPQGQGGNTIYF
TRBJ1-2,.,TRBV19,once,TGTGCCAGTAGTATAGATCTAAGGGGTTATGGCTACACCTTC,CASSIDLRGYGYTF
TRBJ1-3,TRBD1,TRBV9,.,TGTGCCAGCAGCGCCGGGTTGACAGGGGGCTCTGGAAACACCATATATTTT,CASSAGLTGGSGNTIYF
TRBJ2-3,TRBD2,TRBV29-1,.,TGCAGCGCAACGGGACTAGCGGACGATACGCAGTATTTT,CSATGLADDTQYF
TRBJ2-7,.,TRBV5-4,few,TGTGCCAGCAGCTCGGCCGGGAGTCCGACGTACTTC,CASSSAGSPTYF
TRBJ2-1,.,TRBV2,.,TGTGCCAGCAGTGGGGGCGGGAAAGTTTATGGTGAGCAGTTCTTC,CASSGGGKVYGEQFF
TRBJ1-2,.,TRBV29-1,.,TGCAGCGTTGGCGTCAGGGTCCGTTTGAACTATGGCTACACCTTC,CSVGVRVRLNYGYTF
TRBJ1-1,TRBD1,TRBV2,.,TGTGCCAGCAGAGGCGAACAGGGGGCGCGTGAAGCTTTCTTT,CASRGEQGAREAFF
TRBJ2-2,TRBD1,TRBV27,.,TGTGCCAGCAGTCTATTAGGACAGGGAAACACCGGGGAGCTGTTTTTT,CASSLLGQGNTGELFF
TRBJ2-7,TRBD2,TRBV2,.,TGTGCCAGATCGACCCCGGGAGGCGGAAGGGTTGAGCAGTACTTC,CARSTPGGGRVEQYF
TRBJ2-5,TRBD2,TRBV28,.,TGTGCCAGCAGTTCCGGGACTAGCGGGAGAGGCCAAGAGACCCAGTACTTC,CASSSGTSGRGQETQYF
TRBJ2-7,.,TRBV7-2,.,TGTGCCAGCAGCTTAAGAGCCAGGGGCGAGCAGTACTTC,CASSLRARGEQYF
TRBJ1-3,.,TRBV9,.,TGTGCCAGCAGCGACAGGAATTCTGGAAACACCATATATTTT,CASSDRNSGNTIYF
TRBJ1-5,TRBD1,TRBV7-9,few,TGTGCCAGCAGCTTAGTAGGCGGGACAGGGAGCAATCAGCCCCAGCATTTT,CASSLVGGTGSNQPQHF
TRBJ2-1,TRBD1,TRBV29-1,.,TGCAGCGCCCGGACAGGGGCGGGTGAGCAGTTCTTC,CSARTGAGEQFF
TRBJ2-5,TRBD2,TRBV10-3,.,TGTGCCATCAGTGGGGGACTAGGTGAGACCCAGTACTTC,CAISGGLGETQYF
TRBJ1-6,.,TRBV28,.,TGTGCCAGCCGCGGTACCGGGGTAAAGTATTCACCCCTCCACTTT,CASRGTGVKYSPLHF
TRBJ2-5,.,TRBV29-1,.,TGCAGCGTTGAAGCGGAGGCCCCCATCACCCAGTACTTC,CSVEAEAPITQYF
TRBJ1-6,TRBD1,TRBV5-4,.,TGTGCCAGCAGCCCTGGACAGGGAATAAATTCACCCCTCCACTTT,CASSPGQGINSPLHF
TRBJ1-5,TRBD1,TRBV11-2,.,TGTGCCAGCAGCTTAGGGACAGGGGGTAATCAGCCCCAGCATTTT,CASSLGTGGNQPQHF
TRBJ2-7,.,TRBV10-3,.,TGTGCCATCAGTTCATGGGGCCCGGGCAGCTCCTACGAGCAGTACTTC,CAISSWGPGSSYEQYF
TRBJ1-1,.,TRBV7-9,few,TGTGCCAGCAGCCGTCGAAACTCCCAACGGAACACTGAAGCTTTCTTT,CASSRRNSQRNTEAFF
TRBJ1-1,TRBD1,TRBV23-1,.,TGCGCCAGCAGTCGTCGGGACAGGGAGGTGAACACTGAAGCTTTCTTT,CASSRRDREVNTEAFF
TRBJ2-5,TRBD2,TRBV5-1,.,TGCGCCAGCAGCTGGGCCCGGATTAGCGGGAGGGCCCAGTACTTC,CASSWARISGRAQYF
TRBJ2-3,.,TRBV7-3,.,TGTGCCAGCAGCTTAAGTACTCTGGATACGCAGTATTTT,CASSLSTLDTQYF
TRBJ1-2,.,TRBV12-3/TRBV12-4,.,TGTGCCAGCAGGGGTCGTTGGAGCTATGGCTACACCTTC,CASRGRWSYGYTF
TRBJ1-1,.,TRBV6-5,.,TGTGCCAGCAGGCAGGGCGGGGTGTTAGCTGAAGCTTTCTTT,CASRQGGVLAEAFF
TRBJ1-4,.,TRBV5-6,.,TGTGCCAGCAGCTCCCGGACACCAACTAATGAAAAACTGTTTTTT,CASSSRTPTNEKLFF
TRBJ1-6,TRBD1,TRBV11-2,.,TGTGCCAGCAGGACTTCGGGACAGGGTCCTCAATTT,CASRTSGQGPQF
TRBJ2-7,TRBD2,TRBV19,.,TGTGCCAGTACCTCCGGGAGGGAGCAGTACTTC,CASTSGREQYF
TRBJ2-1,TRBD2,TRBV18,.,TGTGCCAGCACGTTTAGCGGGAGTTGGGGGAATGAGCAGTTCTTC,CASTFSGSWGNEQFF
TRBJ2-3,TRBD1,TRBV5-6,.,TGTGCCAGCAGTGTCCACAGGGGAACAGGCACAGATACGCAGTATTTT,CASSVHRGTGTDTQYF
TRBJ1-1,.,TRBV6-5,.,TGTGCCAGCGGGCGGGGGAAGTACACTGAAGCTTTCTTT,CASGRGKYTEAFF
TRBJ2-1,.,TRBV19,.,TGTGCCAGTACACTACAGGGGGGGACCTACAATGAGCAGTTCTTC,CASTLQGGTYNEQFF
TRBJ2-7,.,TRBV2,.,TGTGCCAGCACCCTAGACAGATCCTACGAGCAGTACTTC,CASTLDRSYEQYF
TRBJ2-1,.,TRBV27,.,TGTGCCAGCAGTTTAGGACTTTACAATGAGCAGTTCTTC,CASSLGLYNEQFF
TRBJ2-7,TRBD2,TRBV28,.,TGTGCCAGCAGTTTACCGGGAGGGACCAACGAGCAGTACTTC,CASSLPGGTNEQYF
TRBJ1-1,.,TRBV10-1,.,TGCGCCAGCAGTGAGTACAGAAACACTGAAGCTTTCTTT,CASSEYRNTEAFF
TRBJ1-2,TRBD1,TRBV5-1,.,TGCGCCAGCAGCTTACAAAAGACAGGGAGCGTCAACTATGGCTACACCTTC,CASSLQKTGSVNYGYTF
TRBJ1-4,.,TRBV14,.,TGTGCCAGCAGCCAACAAGCAGGGTTTGGTGAAAAACTGTTTTTT,CASSQQAGFGEKLFF
TRBJ2-7,.,TRBV2,.,TGTGCCAGCACCGGCCCTAGGGGGGGCGAGCAGTACTTC,CASTGPRGGEQYF
TRBJ1-2,TRBD1,TRBV5-1,few,TGCGCCAGCAGCTTGTGGGGGACAGAGGGCTACACCTTC,CASSLWGTEGYTF
TRBJ1-2,TRBD1,TRBV6-4,.,TGTGCCAGCAGTAAAAGGGACAGGGGCAACTATGGCTACACCTTC,CASSKRDRGNYGYTF
TRBJ1-1,TRBD1,TRBV9,.,TGTGCCAGCAGCCTTGAGGGGGCCACTGAAGCTTTCTTT,CASSLEGATEAFF
TRBJ1-1,.,TRBV15,.,TGTGCCACCAGCAGAGACGGGGGTTATGACGCTTTCTTT,CATSRDGGYDAFF
TRBJ1-1,.,TRBV5-1,.,TGCGCCAGTAAAAAACAGGATGGGGACACTGAAGCTTTCTTT,CASKKQDGDTEAFF
TRBJ1-4,.,TRBV7-2,.,TGTGCCAGCAGCTTAATTACAGGGCTCCGCGAAAAACTGTTTTTT,CASSLITGLREKLFF
TRBJ1-6,TRBD1,TRBV9,.,TGTGCCAGCAGCGCCCTACAGGGGGCGGATAATTCACCCCTCCACTTT,CASSALQGADNSPLHF
TRBJ2-5,.,TRBV5-8,.,TGTGCCAGCAGCCGCGGGAACCGGCAAGAGACCCAGTACTTC,CASSRGNRQETQYF
TRBJ2-3,.,TRBV7-3,few,TGTGCCAGCAGCCCCCACCTGAATCCAACAGGGACAGATACGCAGTATTTT,CASSPHLNPTGTDTQYF
TRBJ2-5,TRBD2,TRBV19,.,TGTGCCATAGCCGGGACTAACTACCAAGAGACCCAGTACTTC,CAIAGTNYQETQYF